This T cell receptor (beta chain) was captured by sequencing in a study of regulatory T cells in long-lasting Graves disease. The sample's time point: newly diagnosed GD, antithyroid drugs for less than 3 months. PBMC RNA was the source of the TCR library. Study observations and caveats: TRBV28 was favored in persistent disease, as were TRBJ1-2 and TRBJ2-5.

Unmatched junction bases numbered 17, after V lost 5 bases and J lost 2 bases. The germline gives CDR1 SGHNT, CDR2 YENEEA. This CDR3 contains 19 residues. Arm-PCR of CDR3 regions with iRepertoire HTBI primers generated TCR beta libraries. TCRdb reprocessed the multiplex PCR reads via MiXCR and lists one record per CDR3 protein. The table records 400,000 to 550,000 distinct CDR3 sequences, roughly 17% of them present only once. A remark on this clonotype: The antigen is undetermined.

These same records also appear under a second study, on T cells in Graves' hyperthyroidism and ophthalmopathy. That study reports: The HTBI primer set drove a first-round RT-PCR of the TCR CDR3.

The chain links TRBV11-3 to TRBJ2-3, with 9 bases that match TRBD2. Here the sequenced sample was peripheral blood mononuclear cells (PBMCs), taken at new diagnosis, from a patient treated with antithyroid drugs. This clonotype originated in a young woman with Graves disease. The CDR3 region has the DNA TGTGCCAGCAGCCTTTCCCCCCCGGCGGGAGGGCCCTCCACAGATACGCAGTATTTT. This gives the protein CASSLSPPAGGPSTDTQYF.